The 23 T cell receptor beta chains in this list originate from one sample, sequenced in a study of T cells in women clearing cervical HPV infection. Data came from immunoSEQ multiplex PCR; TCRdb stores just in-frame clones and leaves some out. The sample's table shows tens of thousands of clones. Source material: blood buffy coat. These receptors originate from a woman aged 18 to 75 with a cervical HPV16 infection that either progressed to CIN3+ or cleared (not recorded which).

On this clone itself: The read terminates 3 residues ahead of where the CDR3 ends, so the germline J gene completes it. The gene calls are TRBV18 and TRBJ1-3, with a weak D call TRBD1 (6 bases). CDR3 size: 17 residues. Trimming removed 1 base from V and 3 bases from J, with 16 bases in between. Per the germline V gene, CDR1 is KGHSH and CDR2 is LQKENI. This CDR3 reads CASSPLHREFSGNTIYF. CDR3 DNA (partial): TGTGCCAGCTCACCACTTCACAGGGAATTCAGTGGAAACACC. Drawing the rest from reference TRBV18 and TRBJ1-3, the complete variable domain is NAGVMQNPRHLVRRRGQEARLRCSPMKGHSHVYWYRQLPEEGLKFMVYLQKENIIDESGMPKERFSAEFPKEGPSILRIQQVVRGDSAAYFCASSPLHREFSGNTIYFGEGSWLTVV.

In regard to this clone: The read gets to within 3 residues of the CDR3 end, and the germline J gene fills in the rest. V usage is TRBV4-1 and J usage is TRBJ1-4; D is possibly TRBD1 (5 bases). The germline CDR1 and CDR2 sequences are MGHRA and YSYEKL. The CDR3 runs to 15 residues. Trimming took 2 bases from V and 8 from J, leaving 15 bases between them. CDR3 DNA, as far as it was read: TGCGCCAGCAGCCAACTAGGCAGGGTTGTGGAAAAA. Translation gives CASSQLGRVVEK. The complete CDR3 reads CASSQLGRVVEKLFF.

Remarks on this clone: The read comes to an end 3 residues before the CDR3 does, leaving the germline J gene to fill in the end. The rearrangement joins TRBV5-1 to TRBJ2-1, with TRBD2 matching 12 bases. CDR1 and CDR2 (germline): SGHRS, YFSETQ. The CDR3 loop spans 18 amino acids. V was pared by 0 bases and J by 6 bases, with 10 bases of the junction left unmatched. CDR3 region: CASSLALAGGGLRNEQFF. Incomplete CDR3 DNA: TGCGCCAGCAGCTTGGCACTAGCGGGAGGAGGCTTACGCAATGAG.

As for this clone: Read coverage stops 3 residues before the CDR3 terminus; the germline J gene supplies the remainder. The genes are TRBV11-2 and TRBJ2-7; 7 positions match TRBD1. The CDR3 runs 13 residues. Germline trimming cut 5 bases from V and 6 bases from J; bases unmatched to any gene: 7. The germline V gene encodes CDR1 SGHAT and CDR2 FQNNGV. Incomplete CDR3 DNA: TGTGCCAGCAGCCAGGAACAGGGGAGCGAG. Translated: CASSQEQGSE. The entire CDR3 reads CASSQEQGSEQYF.

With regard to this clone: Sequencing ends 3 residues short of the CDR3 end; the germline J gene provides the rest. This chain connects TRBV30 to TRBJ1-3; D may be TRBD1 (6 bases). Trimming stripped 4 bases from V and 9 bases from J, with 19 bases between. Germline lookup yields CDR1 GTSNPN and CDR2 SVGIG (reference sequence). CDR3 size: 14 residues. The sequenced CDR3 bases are TGTGCCTGGATCTCAGGGGCTCCCGTGGGCACC. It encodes CAWISGAPVGT. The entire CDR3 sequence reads CAWISGAPVGTIYF.

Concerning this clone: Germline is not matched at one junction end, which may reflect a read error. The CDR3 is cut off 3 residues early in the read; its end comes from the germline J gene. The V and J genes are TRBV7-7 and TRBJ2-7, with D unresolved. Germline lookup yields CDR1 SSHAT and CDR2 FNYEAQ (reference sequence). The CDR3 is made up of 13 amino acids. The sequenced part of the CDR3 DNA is TGTGCTAGCAGCTGGCAGGTGAATCACGAG. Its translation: CASSWQVNHE. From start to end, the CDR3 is CASSWQVNHEQYF.

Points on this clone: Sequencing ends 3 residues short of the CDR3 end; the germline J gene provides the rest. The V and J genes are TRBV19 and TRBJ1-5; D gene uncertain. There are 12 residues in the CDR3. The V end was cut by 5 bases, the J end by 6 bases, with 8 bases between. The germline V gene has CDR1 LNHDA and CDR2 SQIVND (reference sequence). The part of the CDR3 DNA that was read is TGTGCCAGTAGTCGACTTCTTCAGCCC. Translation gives CASSRLLQP. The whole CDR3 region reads CASSRLLQPQHF.

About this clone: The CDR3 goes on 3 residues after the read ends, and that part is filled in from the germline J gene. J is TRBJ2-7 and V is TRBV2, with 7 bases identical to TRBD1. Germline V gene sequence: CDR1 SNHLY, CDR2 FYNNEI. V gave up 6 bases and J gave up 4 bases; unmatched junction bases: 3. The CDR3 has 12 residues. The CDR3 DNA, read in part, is TGTGCCAGCAGGCCGACAGGGTACGAG. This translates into CASRPTGYE. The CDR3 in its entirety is CASRPTGYEQYF.

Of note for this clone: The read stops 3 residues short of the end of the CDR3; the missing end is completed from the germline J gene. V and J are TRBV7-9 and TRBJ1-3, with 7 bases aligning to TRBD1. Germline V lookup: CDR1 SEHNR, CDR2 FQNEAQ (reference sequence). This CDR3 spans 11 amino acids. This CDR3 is CASSVGQAIYF. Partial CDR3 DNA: TGTGCCAGCAGCGTCGGACAGGCC. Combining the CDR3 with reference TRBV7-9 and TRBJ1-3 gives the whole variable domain DTGVSQNPRHKITKRGQNVTFRCDPISEHNRLYWYRQTLGQGPEFLTYFQNEAQLEKSRLLSDRFSAERPKGSFSTLEIQRTEQGDSAMYLCASSVGQAIYFGEGSWLTVV.

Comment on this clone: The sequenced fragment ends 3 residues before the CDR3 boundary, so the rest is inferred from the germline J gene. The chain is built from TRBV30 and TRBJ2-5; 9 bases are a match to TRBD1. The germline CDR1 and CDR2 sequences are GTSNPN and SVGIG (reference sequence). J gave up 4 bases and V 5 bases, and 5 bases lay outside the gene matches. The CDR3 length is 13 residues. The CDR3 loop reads CAWDMTGGETQYF. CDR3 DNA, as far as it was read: TGTGCCTGGGATATGACAGGGGGAGAGACC.

The CDR3 DNA, read in part, is TGTGCCAGTAGTGACAGAAACATT. Translating it yields CASSDRNI. The entire CDR3 reads CASSDRNIQYF. The chain couples TRBV19 to TRBJ2-4, with D possibly TRBD1 on 5 matching bases. The sequenced fragment ends 3 residues before the CDR3 boundary, so the rest is inferred from the germline J gene. Germline assignment: CDR1 LNHDA and CDR2 SQIVND (reference sequence). The germline V and J ends were trimmed by 5 bases and 6 bases, with 5 bases remaining between them. The CDR3 is made up of 11 amino acids.

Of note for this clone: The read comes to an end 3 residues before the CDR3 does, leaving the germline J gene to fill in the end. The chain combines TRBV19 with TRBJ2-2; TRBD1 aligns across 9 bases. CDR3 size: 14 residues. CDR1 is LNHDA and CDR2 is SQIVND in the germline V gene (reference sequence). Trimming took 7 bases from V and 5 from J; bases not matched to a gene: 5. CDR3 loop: CASKGQGNTGELFF. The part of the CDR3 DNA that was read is TGTGCCAGTAAAGGACAGGGGAATACCGGGGAG.

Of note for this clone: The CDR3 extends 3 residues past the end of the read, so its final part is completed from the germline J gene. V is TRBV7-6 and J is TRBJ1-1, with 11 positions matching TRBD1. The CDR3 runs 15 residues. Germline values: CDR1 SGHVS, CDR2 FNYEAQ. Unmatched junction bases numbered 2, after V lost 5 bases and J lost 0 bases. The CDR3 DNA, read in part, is TGTGCCAGCAGCGCGGGACAGGGGGTGAACACTGAA. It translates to CASSAGQGVNTE. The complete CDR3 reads CASSAGQGVNTEAFF.

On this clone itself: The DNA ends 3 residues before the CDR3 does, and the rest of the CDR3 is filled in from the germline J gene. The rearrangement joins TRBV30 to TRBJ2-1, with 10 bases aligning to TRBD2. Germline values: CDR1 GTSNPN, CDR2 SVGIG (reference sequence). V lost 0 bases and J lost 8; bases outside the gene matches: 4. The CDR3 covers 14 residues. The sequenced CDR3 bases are TGTGCCTGGAGTGTACTAGCGGGATGGGATGAG. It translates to CAWSVLAGWDE. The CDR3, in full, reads CAWSVLAGWDEQFF.

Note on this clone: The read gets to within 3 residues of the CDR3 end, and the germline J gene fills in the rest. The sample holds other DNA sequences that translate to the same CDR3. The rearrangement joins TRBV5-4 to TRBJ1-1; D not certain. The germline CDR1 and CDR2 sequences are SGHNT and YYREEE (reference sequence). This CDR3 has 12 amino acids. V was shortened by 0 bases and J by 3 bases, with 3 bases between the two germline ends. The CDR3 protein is CASSLADTEAFF. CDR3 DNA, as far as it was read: TGTGCCAGCAGCTTGGCAGACACTGAA.

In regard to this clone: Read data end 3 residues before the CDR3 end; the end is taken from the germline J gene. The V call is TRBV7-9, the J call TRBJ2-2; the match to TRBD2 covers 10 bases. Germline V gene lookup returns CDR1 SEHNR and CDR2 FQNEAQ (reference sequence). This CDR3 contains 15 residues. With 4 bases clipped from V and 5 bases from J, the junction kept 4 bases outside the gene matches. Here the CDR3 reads CASSSSGGGTGELFF. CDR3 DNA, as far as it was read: TGTGCCAGCAGCTCCAGCGGGGGGGGGACCGGGGAG.

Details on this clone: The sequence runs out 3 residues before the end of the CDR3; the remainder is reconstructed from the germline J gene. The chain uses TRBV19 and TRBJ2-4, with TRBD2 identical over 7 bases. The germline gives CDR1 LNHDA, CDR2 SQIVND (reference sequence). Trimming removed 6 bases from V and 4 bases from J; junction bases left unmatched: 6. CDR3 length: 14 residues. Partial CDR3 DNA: TGTGCCAGTAGCCCTCCGGGACTAAAAAACATT. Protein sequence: CASSPPGLKNI. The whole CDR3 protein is CASSPPGLKNIQYF.

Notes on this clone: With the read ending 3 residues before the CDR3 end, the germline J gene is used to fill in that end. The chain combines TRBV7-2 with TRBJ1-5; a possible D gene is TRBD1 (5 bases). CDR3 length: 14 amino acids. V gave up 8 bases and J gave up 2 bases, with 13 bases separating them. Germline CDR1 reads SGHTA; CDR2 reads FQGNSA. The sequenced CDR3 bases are TGTGCCAGCGCGGGGGGGGTGGGCAATCAGCCC. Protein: CASAGGVGNQP. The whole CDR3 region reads CASAGGVGNQPQHF. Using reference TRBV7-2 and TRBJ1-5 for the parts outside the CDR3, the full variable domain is GAGVSQSPSNKVTEKGKDVELRCDPISGHTALYWYRQSLGQGLEFLIYFQGNSAPDKSGLPSDRFSAERTGGSVSTLTIQRTQQEDSAVYLCASAGGVGNQPQHFGDGTRLSIL.

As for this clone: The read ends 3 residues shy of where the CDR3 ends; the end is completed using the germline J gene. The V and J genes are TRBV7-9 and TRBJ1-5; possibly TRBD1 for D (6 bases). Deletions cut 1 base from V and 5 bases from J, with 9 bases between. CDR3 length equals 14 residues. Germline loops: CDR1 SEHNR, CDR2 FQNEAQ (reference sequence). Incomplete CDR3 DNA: TGTGCCAGCAGCTTAGTGGACAGTTATCAGCCC. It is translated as CASSLVDSYQP. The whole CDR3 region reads CASSLVDSYQPQHF. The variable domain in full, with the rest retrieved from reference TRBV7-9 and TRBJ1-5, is DTGVSQNPRHKITKRGQNVTFRCDPISEHNRLYWYRQTLGQGPEFLTYFQNEAQLEKSRLLSDRFSAERPKGSFSTLEIQRTEQGDSAMYLCASSLVDSYQPQHFGDGTRLSIL.

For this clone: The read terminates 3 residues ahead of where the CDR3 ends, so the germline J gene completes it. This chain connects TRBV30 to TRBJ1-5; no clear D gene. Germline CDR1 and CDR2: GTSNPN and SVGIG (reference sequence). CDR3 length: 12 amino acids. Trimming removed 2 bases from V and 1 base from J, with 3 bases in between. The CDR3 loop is CAWSRSNQPQHF. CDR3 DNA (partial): TGTGCCTGGAGTAGGAGCAATCAGCCC.

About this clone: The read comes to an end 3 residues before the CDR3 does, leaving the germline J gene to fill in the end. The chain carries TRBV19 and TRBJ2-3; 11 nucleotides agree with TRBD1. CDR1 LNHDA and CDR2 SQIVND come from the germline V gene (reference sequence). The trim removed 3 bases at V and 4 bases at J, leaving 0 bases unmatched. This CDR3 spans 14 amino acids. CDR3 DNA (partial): TGTGCCAGTAGTATGGGACAGGGGGCAGATACG. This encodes CASSMGQGADT. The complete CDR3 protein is CASSMGQGADTQYF.

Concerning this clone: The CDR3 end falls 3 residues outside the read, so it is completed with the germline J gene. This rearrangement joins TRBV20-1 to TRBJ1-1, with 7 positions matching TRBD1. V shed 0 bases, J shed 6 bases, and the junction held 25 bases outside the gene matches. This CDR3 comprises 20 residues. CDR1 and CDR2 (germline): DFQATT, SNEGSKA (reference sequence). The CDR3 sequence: CSARDLVGRQGVDFGPEAFF. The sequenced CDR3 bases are TGCAGTGCTAGAGATCTTGTTGGGAGACAGGGAGTAGACTTCGGCCCTGAA.

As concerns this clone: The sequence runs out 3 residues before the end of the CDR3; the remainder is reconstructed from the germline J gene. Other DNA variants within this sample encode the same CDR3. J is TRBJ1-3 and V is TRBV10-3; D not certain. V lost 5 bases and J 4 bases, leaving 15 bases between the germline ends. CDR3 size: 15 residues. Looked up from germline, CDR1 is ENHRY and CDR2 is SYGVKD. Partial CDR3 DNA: TGTGCCATCAGTTCGGGTAGCGGTTCCGGAAACACC. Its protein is CAISSGSGSGNT. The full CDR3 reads CAISSGSGSGNTIYF.